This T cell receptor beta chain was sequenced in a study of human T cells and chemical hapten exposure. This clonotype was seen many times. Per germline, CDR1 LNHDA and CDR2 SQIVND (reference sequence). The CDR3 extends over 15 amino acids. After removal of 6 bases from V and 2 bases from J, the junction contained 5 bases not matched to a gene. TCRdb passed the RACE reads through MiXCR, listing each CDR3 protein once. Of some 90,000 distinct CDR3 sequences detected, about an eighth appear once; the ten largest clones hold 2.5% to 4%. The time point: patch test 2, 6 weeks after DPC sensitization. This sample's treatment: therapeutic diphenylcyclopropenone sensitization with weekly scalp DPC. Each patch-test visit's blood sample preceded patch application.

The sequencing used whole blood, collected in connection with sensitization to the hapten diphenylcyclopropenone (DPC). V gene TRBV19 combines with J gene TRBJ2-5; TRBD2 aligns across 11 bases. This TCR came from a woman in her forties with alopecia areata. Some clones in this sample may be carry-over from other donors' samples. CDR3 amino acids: CASSRTSGLQETQYF. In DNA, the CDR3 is TGTGCCAGTAGCCGGACTAGCGGGTTGCAAGAGACCCAGTACTTC.